Below are 20 T cell receptor beta chains sequenced from a single sample in a study of read filtering for tumor transcriptome and immune sequencing. Molecular barcoded adaptors covering alpha/delta and beta/gamma chains were used on roughly 400 ng RNA. TCRdb reprocessed the reads via MiXCR and lists one record per CDR3 protein. The sample consists of approximately 40,000 distinct CDR3 sequences, roughly an eighth of them appearing once. The sample was a population of CD138-negative cells sorted from bone marrow. The receptors shown here come from a donor at least 40 years old with multiple myeloma.

The sample holds a few counts of this clonotype. The chain is built from TRBV29-1 and TRBJ2-1; D not resolved. The CDR3 is made up of 14 amino acids. Looked up from germline, CDR1 is SQVTM and CDR2 is ANQGSEA. Trimming pared 3 bases from V and 6 bases from J, leaving 15 bases between. The CDR3: CSVDSRVASNEQFF. The CDR3 region has the DNA TGCAGCGTTGATTCTCGGGTAGCATCCAATGAGCAGTTCTTC.

This clonotype was seen many times. The chain uses TRBV7-2 and TRBJ2-1; 12 bases match TRBD2. After removal of 5 bases from V and 11 bases from J, the junction contained 7 bases not matched to a gene. CDR1 and CDR2 from the germline V gene are SGHTA and FQGNSA. The CDR3 is 14 amino acids. The CDR3 sequence is CASSEPGLAGQQFF. CDR3 coding DNA: TGTGCCAGCAGCGAACCGGGACTAGCGGGTCAGCAGTTCTTC.

A note on this clonotype: A much bigger clone sits one base away, suggesting this may be a read error. This CDR3 fails to terminate in the conserved phenylalanine or tryptophan, so it likely reflects a read error. This rearrangement joins TRBV11-2 to TRBJ2-1; D is uncertain. With 0 bases removed from V and 8 bases from J, the gap between germline ends came to 11 bases. Germline assignment: CDR1 SGHAT and CDR2 FQNNGV. The CDR3 length is 14 residues. CDR3 amino acids: CASSLEGSRDEQFS. The CDR3 DNA reads TGTGCCAGCAGCTTAGAAGGTTCCAGAGATGAGCAGTTCTCC.

This clonotype was counted only a few times. Since a much larger clone is just one base distant, this may be a read error. The chain joins TRBV20-1 to TRBJ2-7; 9 bases line up with TRBD2. The CDR3 runs to 14 residues. The ends lost 6 bases at V and 6 bases at J; junction bases unmatched: 12. Germline V gene lookup returns CDR1 DFQATT and CDR2 SNEGSKA (reference sequence). The CDR3 nucleotides are TGCAGTGCCGCCGGACTCGAGCGGGGGGCCGAGCAGTACTTC. The encoded protein is CSAAGLERGAEQYF.

This clonotype showed up many times. This chain connects TRBV12-5 to TRBJ2-1; TRBD2 agrees at 9 bases. Germline CDR1 LGHNT, CDR2 FRNRAP. The CDR3 loop spans 16 amino acids. V lost 5 bases and J lost 6; bases outside the gene matches: 11. CDR3 residues: CASGAKLAGPRNEQFF. The CDR3 DNA reads TGTGCTAGTGGTGCCAAACTAGCGGGCCCCCGCAATGAGCAGTTCTTC. The variable domain in full, completed from reference TRBV12-5 and TRBJ2-1, reads DARVTQTPRHKVTEMGQEVTMRCQPILGHNTVFWYRQTMMQGLELLAYFRNRAPLDDSGMPKDRFSAEMPDATLATLKIQPSEPRDSAVYFCASGAKLAGPRNEQFFGPGTRLTVL.

In this sample, this clonotype turned up many times. The chain has TRBV20-1 and TRBJ2-3; 9 bases agree with TRBD2. Germline assignment: CDR1 DFQATT and CDR2 SNEGSKA (reference sequence). J lost 3 bases, V lost 7 bases, and 5 bases had no gene match. The CDR3 consists of 13 residues. The CDR3 region is CSGKREVTDTQYF. CDR3 sequence (DNA): TGCAGTGGAAAGCGGGAGGTTACAGATACGCAGTATTTT.

The sample holds many counts of this clonotype. This sequence joins TRBV28 and TRBJ2-7; 12 bases map to TRBD2. After removal of 5 bases from V and 4 bases from J, the junction contained 6 bases not matched to a gene. The germline gives CDR1 MDHEN, CDR2 SYDVKM. CDR3 size: 15 residues. The CDR3 region has the DNA TGTGCCAGCAGTCCCCCCGGGACTAGCGGGTACGAGCAGTACTTC. Its translation: CASSPPGTSGYEQYF.

This clonotype occurred many times. This sequence joins TRBV20-1 and TRBJ1-3; D ambiguous. The CDR3 sequence is 13 residues long. Trimming cost V 6 bases and J 0 bases, with 9 bases left between them. Germline V gene lookup returns CDR1 DFQATT and CDR2 SNEGSKA (reference sequence). CDR3 region: CSARHASGNTIYF. CDR3 bases: TGCAGTGCGAGGCATGCCTCTGGAAACACCATATATTTT.

This clonotype was seen at least ten times. The gene calls are TRBV5-1 and TRBJ2-5, with TRBD2 as a possible D gene (6 bases). The germline CDR1 and CDR2 sequences are SGHRS and YFSETQ. Trimming took 4 bases from V and 4 from J, leaving 17 bases between them. The CDR3 has 15 residues. The CDR3 region has the DNA TGCGCCAGCAGCAATTTCCCTGGGGGAGGAGAGACCCAGTACTTC. Its translation: CASSNFPGGGETQYF.

The chain links TRBV5-5 to TRBJ2-3; TRBD2 matches at 12 bases. Germline trimming cut 4 bases from V and 1 base from J; bases unmatched to any gene: 7. The germline CDR1 and CDR2 sequences are SGHKS and YYEKEE (reference sequence). The CDR3 covers 17 residues. CDR3 DNA: TGTGCCAGCAGCACTCAACTAGCGGGAGGAGGCACAGATACGCAGTATTTT. This codes for CASSTQLAGGGTDTQYF. The complete variable domain, with remaining parts taken from reference TRBV5-5 and TRBJ2-3, reads DAGVTQSPTHLIKTRGQQVTLRCSPISGHKSVSWYQQVLGQGPQFIFQYYEKEERGRGNFPDRFSARQFPNYSSELNVNALLLGDSALYLCASSTQLAGGGTDTQYFGPGTRLTVL.

Concerning this clonotype: A much more abundant neighbour one base away suggests this may be a read error. V usage is TRBV20-1 and J usage is TRBJ2-7; the match to TRBD2 covers 15 bases. Germline-derived CDR1 and CDR2 are DFQATT and SNEGSKA (reference sequence). This CDR3 comprises 17 residues. The ends lost 2 bases at V and 2 bases at J; junction bases unmatched: 7. CDR3 in DNA: TGCAGTGCTAGAAGCGCCGGGACTAGCGGGAGGACCTACGAGCAGTACTTC. Translation: CSARSAGTSGRTYEQYF.

This clonotype came up many times. As DNA, the CDR3 is TGCGCCAGCAGCCGGACAGGTGATAGCACAGATACGCAGTATTTT. It encodes CASSRTGDSTDTQYF. This chain joins TRBV5-1 and TRBJ2-3, with 7 bases identical to TRBD1. This CDR3 is built from 15 residues. The germline V gene has CDR1 SGHRS and CDR2 YFSETQ. V dropped 4 bases and J dropped 0; count of bases not matched to a gene: 5.

In this sample, this clonotype turned up many times. V gene TRBV20-1 combines with J gene TRBJ2-5; 9 bases line up with TRBD2. The V gene's germline CDR1 is DFQATT and CDR2 SNEGSKA (reference sequence). There are 13 residues in the CDR3. V was pared by 3 bases and J by 4 bases, with 3 bases of the junction left unmatched. CDR3 region: CSARPAGGETQYF. Here the CDR3 DNA reads TGCAGTGCTAGGCCAGCGGGAGGAGAGACCCAGTACTTC.

Ten or more counts support this clonotype. The V and J genes are TRBV6-2 or TRBV6-3 and TRBJ2-1, with 10 bases that match TRBD2. V was pared by 7 bases and J by 8 bases, with 11 bases of the junction left unmatched. Germline V gene data show CDR1 as MNHEY and CDR2 as SVGEGT. The CDR3 length is 15 residues. CDR3 in DNA: TGTGCCAGCAACGCGAGAGCGGGAGGGAGGGATGAGCAGTTCTTC. Amino acid sequence: CASNARAGGRDEQFF.

The V call is TRBV7-2, the J call TRBJ1-5; D is uncertain. The germline gives CDR1 SGHTA, CDR2 FQGNSA. The V end lost 1 base, the J end lost 1 base, and 8 bases lay between the germline ends. This CDR3 is 15 amino acids long. CDR3 loop: CASSLEGLSNQPQHF. The CDR3 bases are TGTGCCAGCAGCTTAGAAGGGCTCAGCAATCAGCCCCAGCATTTT.

There are many counts of this clonotype. V is TRBV19 and J is TRBJ2-1, with 9 positions matching TRBD2. Per germline, CDR1 LNHDA and CDR2 SQIVND (reference sequence). CDR3 length: 15 amino acids. With V trimmed by 5 bases and J by 3 bases, 5 bases remained unmatched. In DNA form, the CDR3 reads TGTGCCAGTAGTTGGGCTAGCGGGGACTACAATGAGCAGTTCTTC. Translating it yields CASSWASGDYNEQFF.

At least ten counts were recorded for this clonotype. V usage is TRBV7-6 and J usage is TRBJ2-6; D is uncertain. Trimming pared 6 bases from V and 4 bases from J, leaving 16 bases between. This CDR3 comprises 16 residues. Germline V lookup: CDR1 SGHVS, CDR2 FNYEAQ. The CDR3 nucleotides read TGTGCCAGCAGAAGTCGGAACCTCCTAGGGGCCAACGTCCTGACTTTC. It codes for CASRSRNLLGANVLTF.

This clonotype came up many times. The chain links TRBV10-2 to TRBJ2-1, with 7 bases aligning to TRBD2. Per germline, CDR1 WSHSY and CDR2 SAAADI. This CDR3 comprises 14 residues. Trimming cost V 3 bases and J 3 bases; bases outside gene matches: 2. CDR3 protein: CASSDASGYNEQFF. For the CDR3, the DNA is TGCGCCAGCAGTGATGCTAGCGGCTACAATGAGCAGTTCTTC.

By frequency in the sample, this clonotype is medium-sized. The rearrangement links TRBV7-2 to TRBJ2-1; 7 nucleotides line up with TRBD2. J gave up 2 bases and V 8 bases, and 3 bases lay outside the gene matches. Germline V lookup: CDR1 SGHTA, CDR2 FQGNSA. This CDR3 is 13 amino acids long. The CDR3 here is CASGRAAYNEQFF. The CDR3 nucleotides are TGTGCCAGCGGGAGGGCCGCCTACAATGAGCAGTTCTTC. Full variable domain (rest looked up from reference TRBV7-2 and TRBJ2-1): GAGVSQSPSNKVTEKGKDVELRCDPISGHTALYWYRQSLGQGLEFLIYFQGNSAPDKSGLPSDRFSAERTGGSVSTLTIQRTQQEDSAVYLCASGRAAYNEQFFGPGTRLTVL.

This clonotype was picked up many times. V is TRBV6-2 or TRBV6-3 and J is TRBJ1-1; D ambiguous. Germline V gives CDR1 MNHEY, CDR2 SVGEGT. The CDR3 has 11 residues. Trimming removed 10 bases at V and 6 bases at J, with 12 bases between. The CDR3 DNA reads as TGTGCCACCCTCCGCGCAGCTGAAGCTTTCTTT. Encoded protein: CATLRAAEAFF.